Listed here is a single T cell receptor (beta chain). This clonotype occurred many times. This clone's antigen is unknown. No much larger clone is present one base from it, and per-base qualities are unavailable. Sequenced on an Illumina HiSeq 1500. Using fastp trimming at Q25 and MiXCR clonotype assembly, TCRdb reanalyzed the public sequencing data and kept in-frame beta chains. CDR3 protein sequences are deduplicated, and each keeps its most common genes and DNA. The sample includes fewer than 950,000 distinct CDR3 sequences, with about 31% observed a single time. In total, the top ten clones hold over 10% of the sample. This sample stems from a study of T cell repertoires in cytomegalovirus infection (dated by TCRdb to between 2018 and 2020). Regarding the study in general: Peptide stimulations targeted recently identified HLA-C-restricted CMV epitopes, whose presentation resists viral immunomodulation, together with well-studied HLA-B-restricted epitopes. Because public TCR beta signatures pointed to carriage of CMV infection together with the matching HLA type, the HLA type of each donor mattered for the analysis.

Beyond this particular receptor, the publication reports: The ex vivo response was dominated by HLA-C-restricted CMV-specific TCR beta clonotypes, and the single most frequent clonotype in two of eight donors was supplied by these HLA-C-restricted clonotypes. Carriers of CMV infection plus the relevant HLA type were discriminated by the cumulative frequency of public TCR beta family members in the study cohort and in an independent roughly 340-donor cohort.

Per the publication, the treatment or condition label means: in vitro stimulation with specific CMV peptide epitopes to enrich CMV-specific T cells. This receptor was obtained from a human donor in good health (CMV status not recorded). Some clones in this sample may be carry-over from other donors' samples. The sequencing here drew on cultured CD8+ T cells from PBMCs, taken from culture after CMV antigen stimulation.

The nucleotide sequence is TGTGCCAGCAGCTTACCCCCCGGCGGGGCCTACAATGAGCAGTTCTTC. This gives the protein CASSLPPGGAYNEQFF. This chain joins TRBV7-6 to TRBJ2-1; a tentative D match to TRBD2 spans 6 bases. The germline V gene specifies SGHVS as CDR1 and FNYEAQ as CDR2. Trimming costs V 2 bases and J 2 bases, and their ends lie 13 bases apart. The CDR3 starts with the cysteine, ends with the phenylalanine, and has 16 residues. This entry keeps only the CDR3 DNA: 48 bases, framed from base 1.